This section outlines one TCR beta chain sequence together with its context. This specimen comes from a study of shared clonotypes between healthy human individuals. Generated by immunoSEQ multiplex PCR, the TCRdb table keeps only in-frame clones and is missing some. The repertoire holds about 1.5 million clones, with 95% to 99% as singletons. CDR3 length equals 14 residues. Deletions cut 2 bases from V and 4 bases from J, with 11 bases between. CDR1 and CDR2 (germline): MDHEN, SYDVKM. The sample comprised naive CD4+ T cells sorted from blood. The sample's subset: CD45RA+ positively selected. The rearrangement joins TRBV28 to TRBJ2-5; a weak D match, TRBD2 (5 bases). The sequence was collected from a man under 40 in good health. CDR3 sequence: CASSLTGSGETQYF. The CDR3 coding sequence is TGTGCCAGCAGTTTAACTGGGAGTGGAGAGACCCAGTACTTC.